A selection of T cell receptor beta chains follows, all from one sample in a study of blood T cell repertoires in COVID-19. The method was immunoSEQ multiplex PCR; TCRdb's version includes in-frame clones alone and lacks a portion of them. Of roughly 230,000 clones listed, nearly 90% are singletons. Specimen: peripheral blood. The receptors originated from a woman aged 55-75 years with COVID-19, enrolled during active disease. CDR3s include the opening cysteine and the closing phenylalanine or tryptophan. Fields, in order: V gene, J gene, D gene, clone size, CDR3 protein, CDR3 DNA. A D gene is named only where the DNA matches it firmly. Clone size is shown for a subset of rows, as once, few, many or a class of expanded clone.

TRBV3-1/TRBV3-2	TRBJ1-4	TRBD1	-	CASSRAGTENEKLFF	TGTGCCAGCAGCCGGGCTGGGACAGAAAATGAAAAACTGTTTTTT
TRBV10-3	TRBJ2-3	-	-	CAISEVRGLTDTQYF	TGTGCCATCAGTGAGGTGCGGGGGCTCACAGATACGCAGTATTTT
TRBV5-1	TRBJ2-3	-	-	CASSPRQGQPSTDTQYF	TGCGCCAGCAGCCCAAGGCAGGGACAACCTAGCACAGATACGCAGTATTTT
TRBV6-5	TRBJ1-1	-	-	CASSYLANTEAFF	TGTGCCAGCAGTTACCTAGCGAACACTGAAGCTTTCTTT
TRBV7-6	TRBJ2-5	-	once	CASSLQYQETQYF	TGTGCCAGCAGCTTACAGTACCAAGAGACCCAGTACTTC
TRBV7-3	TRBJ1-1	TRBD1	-	CASSLGDRGTEAFF	TGTGCCAGCAGCTTAGGGGACAGGGGGACTGAAGCTTTCTTT
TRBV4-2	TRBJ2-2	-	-	CASSQDRRGPGELFF	TGTGCCAGCAGCCAAGATCGGAGGGGGCCCGGGGAGCTGTTTTTT
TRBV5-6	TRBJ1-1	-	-	CASSFEVGLFKGAFF	TGTGCCAGCAGCTTTGAAGTGGGACTCTTCAAGGGGGCTTTCTTT
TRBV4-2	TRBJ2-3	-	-	CASSQYQGSDSTDTQYF	TGTGCCAGCAGCCAATACCAAGGGAGCGATAGCACAGATACGCAGTATTTT
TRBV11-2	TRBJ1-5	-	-	CASSLSSPGDQPQHF	TGTGCCAGCAGCTTAAGCTCTCCAGGCGATCAGCCCCAGCATTTT
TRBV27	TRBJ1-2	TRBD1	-	CASATGQGIYGYTF	TGTGCCAGCGCAACGGGACAGGGAATCTATGGCTACACCTTC
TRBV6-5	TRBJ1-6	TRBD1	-	CASRNRQGSSPLHF	TGTGCCAGCAGAAATCGACAGGGATCGTCGCCCCTCCACTTT
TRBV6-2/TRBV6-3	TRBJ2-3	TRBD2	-	CASSLAGGTGATQYF	TGTGCCAGCAGCCTAGCGGGGGGGACTGGGGCTACGCAGTATTTT
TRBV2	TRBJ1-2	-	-	CASSLDRPYGYTF	TGTGCCAGCAGTCTCGACAGGCCCTATGGCTACACCTTC
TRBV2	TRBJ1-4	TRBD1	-	CASNPRDRANEKLFF	TGTGCCAGCAACCCCCGGGACAGGGCCAATGAAAAACTGTTTTTT
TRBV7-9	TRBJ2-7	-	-	CASSLGRTDEQYF	TGTGCCAGCAGCTTAGGACGGACAGACGAGCAGTACTTC
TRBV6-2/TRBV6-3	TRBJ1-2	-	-	CASSYSEASGYTF	TGTGCCAGCAGTTACAGTGAGGCGAGCGGCTACACCTTC
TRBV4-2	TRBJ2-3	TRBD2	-	CASSQTSGGSSTDTQYF	TGTGCCAGCAGCCAGACTAGCGGGGGGTCTAGCACAGATACGCAGTATTTT